Included here is one T cell receptor beta chain sequence, with context. This clonotype was detected a few times. What antigen it recognizes has not been identified. Base qualities are missing; no much larger clone stands one base away. This entry comes from a study of naive and memory T cell subsets (dated by TCRdb to 2015 to 2018). Context from the whole study: The figure summarizing the skin biopsy and whole blood samples listed approximately 10 blood donors, 7 tuberculin skin test biopsies and 3 saline control biopsies. PCR2 was typically run as a SYBR Green qPCR and stopped at a set threshold, although low-input samples could use end-point PCR of five to six cycles instead. Results and caveats for the whole study, not just this receptor: The RNA-based method was acknowledged as potentially sensitive to TCR transcript changes with T cell activation and differentiation.

A robust, sensitive protocol for the amplification, sequencing and analysis of TCRs was described in the study, in which 3' ligation of a UMI-containing oligonucleotide to TCR cDNA was used. For whole blood analysis, about 2.6 ml of peripheral blood was collected from healthy adult volunteers into Tempus tubes, and RNA was extracted following the manufacturer's instructions. Total RNA, without cell sorting, was DNase treated with RQ1 DNase before reverse transcription, targeting roughly 1 to 1000 ng input. Libraries were prepared from skin biopsies and whole blood to test how robust the pipeline was in samples where T cells are a minority population. Trimming takes 3 bases off V and 5 bases off J; junction bases not matched to a gene: 8. The CDR3 starts with the cysteine, ends with the phenylalanine, and has 16 residues. Kept here is only the CDR3 DNA, which spans 48 bases and is read in frame from base 1. CDR1 is given as DFQATT and CDR2 as SNEGSKA, both from the germline V gene (reference sequence).

Library preparation used 5' RACE. The ligated cDNA was amplified in four rounds of PCR with nested alpha and beta constant region primers together with the SP2 primer. For the blood and skin samples, reverse transcription of TCR RNA was done with SuperScript IV along with alpha and beta constant region primers. An oligonucleotide carrying the Illumina SP2 primer and a UMI was ligated to the cDNA 3' end using T4 RNA ligase 1. To prevent hairpin formation, the 12-nucleotide UMI was made up of two random hexamers with an eight-base spacer between them. TCR alpha and beta chain libraries were processed separately from the second PCR onward, with dual indexing for multiplexing. After pooling, the indexed libraries were analyzed by capillary electrophoresis and sequenced on either an Illumina MiSeq or NextSeq. To boost base diversity and improve cluster recognition, PhiX DNA at about 5-7.5% was spiked into the libraries. Concerning the study's data processing: UMIs were extracted from read 2 by Demultiplexor and combined with the TCR sequence from read 1, and reads were split according to sample indices. V and J genes and V-J junctions were identified by Decombinator, and each TCR was assigned a five-part identifier that included V and J deletions. Collapsinator relied on UMIs to correct both sequencing errors and PCR amplification heterogeneity, producing a UMI-based abundance for each TCR. CDR3Translator turned identifiers into nucleotide sequence, translated the nucleotide sequence into amino acids, and pulled out CDR3 regions based on terminal motifs. After normalization to the amount of input RNA, the error-corrected alpha and beta TCR counts from blood and from skin were compared. TCRdb reanalyzed the raw reads on its own, using fastp at Q25 for trimming and MiXCR for clone calling, and kept in-frame beta chains. Rows are unified per CDR3 protein, each entry keeping the most common DNA and genes. None of the V and J calls come from the authors' own analysis; TCRdb made them. This sample lists 57,000 or so distinct CDR3 sequences; approximately 7.2% were detected once. Almost 10% of the sample is in the top ten clones.

Rearrangement joined TRBV20-1 to TRBJ1-5; 12 bases in the middle match TRBD1. This receptor was identified in a male donor in good health. The DNA reads as follows: TGCAGTGCTAGCCGCGGGGACAGGGGGCTGTATCAGCCCCAGCATTTT. It encodes CSASRGDRGLYQPQHF.